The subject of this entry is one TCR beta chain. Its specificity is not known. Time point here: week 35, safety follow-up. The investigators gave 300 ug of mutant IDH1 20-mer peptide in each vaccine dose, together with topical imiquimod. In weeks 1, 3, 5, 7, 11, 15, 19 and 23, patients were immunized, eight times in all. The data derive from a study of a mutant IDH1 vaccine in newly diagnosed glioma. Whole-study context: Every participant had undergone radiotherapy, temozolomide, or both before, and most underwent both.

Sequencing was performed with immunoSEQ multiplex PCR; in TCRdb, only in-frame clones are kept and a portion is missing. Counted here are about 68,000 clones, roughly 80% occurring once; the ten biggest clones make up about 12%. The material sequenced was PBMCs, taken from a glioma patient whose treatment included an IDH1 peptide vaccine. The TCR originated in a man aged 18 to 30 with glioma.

CDR3 nucleotides: TGCGCCAGCCAGGGCAGCCAAGAGACCCAGTACTTC. Translated: CASQGSQETQYF. This chain uses TRBV5-1 with TRBJ2-5; maybe TRBD1 (5 bases). V was pared by 7 bases and J by 1 base, with 8 bases between. The CDR3 runs to 12 residues. The germline V gene has CDR1 SGHRS and CDR2 YFSETQ.